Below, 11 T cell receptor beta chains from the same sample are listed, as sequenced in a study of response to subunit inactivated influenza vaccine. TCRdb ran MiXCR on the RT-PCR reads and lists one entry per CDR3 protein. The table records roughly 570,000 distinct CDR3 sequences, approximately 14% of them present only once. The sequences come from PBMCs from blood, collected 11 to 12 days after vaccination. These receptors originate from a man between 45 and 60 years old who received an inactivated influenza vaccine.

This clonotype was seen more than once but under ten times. The CDR3 sequence: CAWRYYTGELFF. The CDR3 bases are TGTGCCTGGAGATACTACACCGGGGAGCTGTTTTTT. The chain joins TRBV30 to TRBJ2-2; D is ambiguous. Germline CDR1 GTSNPN, CDR2 SVGIG (reference sequence). V was pared by 3 bases and J by 3 bases, with 5 bases between. CDR3 length: 12 amino acids.

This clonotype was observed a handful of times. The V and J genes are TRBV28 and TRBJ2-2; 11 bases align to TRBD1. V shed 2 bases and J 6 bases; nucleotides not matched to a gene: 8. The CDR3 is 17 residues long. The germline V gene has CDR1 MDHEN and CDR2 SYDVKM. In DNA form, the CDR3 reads TGTGCCAGCAGTTTACTCCCGGGACAGGGGGTTGCCGGGGAGCTGTTTTTT. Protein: CASSLLPGQGVAGELFF. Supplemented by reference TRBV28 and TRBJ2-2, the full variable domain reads DVKVTQSSRYLVKRTGEKVFLECVQDMDHENMFWYRQDPGLGLRLIYFSYDVKMKEKGDIPEGYSVSREKKERFSLILESASTNQTSMYLCASSLLPGQGVAGELFFGEGSRLTVL.

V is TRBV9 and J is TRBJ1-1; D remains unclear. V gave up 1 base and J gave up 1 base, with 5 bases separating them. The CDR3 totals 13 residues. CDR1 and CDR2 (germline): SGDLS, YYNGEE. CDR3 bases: TGTGCCAGCAGCGTATACGGGAACACTGAAGCTTTCTTT. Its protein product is CASSVYGNTEAFF.

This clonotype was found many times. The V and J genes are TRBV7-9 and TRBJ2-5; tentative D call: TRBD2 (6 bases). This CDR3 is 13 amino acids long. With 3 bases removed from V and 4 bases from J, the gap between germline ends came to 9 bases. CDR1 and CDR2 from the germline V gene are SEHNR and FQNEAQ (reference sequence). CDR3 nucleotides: TGTGCCAGCAGCTTGGGTAGCGGAGAGACCCAGTACTTC. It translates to CASSLGSGETQYF.

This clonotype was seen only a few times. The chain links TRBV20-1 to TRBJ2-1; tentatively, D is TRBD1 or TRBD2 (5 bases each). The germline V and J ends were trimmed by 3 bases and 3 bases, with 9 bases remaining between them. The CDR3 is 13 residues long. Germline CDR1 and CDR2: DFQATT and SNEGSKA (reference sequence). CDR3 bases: TGCAGTGCTAGGGGACCACTCTACAATGAGCAGTTCTTC. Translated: CSARGPLYNEQFF.

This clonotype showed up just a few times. CDR3 nucleotides: TGCAGCGTTAGCCAGGGGACGGCCGGGACTGAAGCTTTCTTT. The encoded protein is CSVSQGTAGTEAFF. The rearrangement uses TRBV29-1 and TRBJ1-1; a possible D gene is TRBD1 (6 bases). The CDR3 covers 14 residues. The germline V gene has CDR1 SQVTM and CDR2 ANQGSEA. V lost 5 bases and J 5 bases, leaving 18 bases between the germline ends.

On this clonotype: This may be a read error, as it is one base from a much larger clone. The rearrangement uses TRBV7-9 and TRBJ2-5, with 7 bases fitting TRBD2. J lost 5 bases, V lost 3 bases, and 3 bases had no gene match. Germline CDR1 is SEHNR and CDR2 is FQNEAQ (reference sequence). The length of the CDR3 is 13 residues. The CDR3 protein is CASSLSGVETQYF. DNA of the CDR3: TGTGCCAGCAGCTTGAGCGGGGTTGAGACCCAGTACTTC.

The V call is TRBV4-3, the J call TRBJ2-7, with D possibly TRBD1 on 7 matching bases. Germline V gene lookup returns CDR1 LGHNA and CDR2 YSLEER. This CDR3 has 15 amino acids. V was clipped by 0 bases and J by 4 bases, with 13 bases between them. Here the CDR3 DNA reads TGCGCCAGCAGCCAAGAGGGCAGGGGGACTTACGAGCAGTACTTC. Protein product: CASSQEGRGTYEQYF.

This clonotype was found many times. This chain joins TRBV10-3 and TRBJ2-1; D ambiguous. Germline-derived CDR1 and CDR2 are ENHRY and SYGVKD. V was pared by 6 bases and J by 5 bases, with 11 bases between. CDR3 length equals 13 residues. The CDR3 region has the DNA TGTGCCATCAGCAGGACCCATAACAATGAGCAGTTCTTC. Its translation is CAISRTHNNEQFF.

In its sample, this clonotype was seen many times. The CDR3 DNA is TGTGCCAGCAGCTTAGTGGGACAGAACTCCTACAATGAGCAGTTCTTC. It encodes CASSLVGQNSYNEQFF. The chain has TRBV7-6 and TRBJ2-1; 7 bases are a match to TRBD1. The CDR3 consists of 16 residues. Germline CDR1 is SGHVS and CDR2 is FNYEAQ. Unmatched junction bases numbered 3, after V lost 1 base and J lost 0 bases.

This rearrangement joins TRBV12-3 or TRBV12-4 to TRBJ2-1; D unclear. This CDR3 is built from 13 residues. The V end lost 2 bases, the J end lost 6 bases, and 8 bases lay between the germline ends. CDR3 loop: CASSLLNSNEQFF. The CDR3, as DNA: TGTGCCAGCAGTTTACTAAACAGCAATGAGCAGTTCTTC.